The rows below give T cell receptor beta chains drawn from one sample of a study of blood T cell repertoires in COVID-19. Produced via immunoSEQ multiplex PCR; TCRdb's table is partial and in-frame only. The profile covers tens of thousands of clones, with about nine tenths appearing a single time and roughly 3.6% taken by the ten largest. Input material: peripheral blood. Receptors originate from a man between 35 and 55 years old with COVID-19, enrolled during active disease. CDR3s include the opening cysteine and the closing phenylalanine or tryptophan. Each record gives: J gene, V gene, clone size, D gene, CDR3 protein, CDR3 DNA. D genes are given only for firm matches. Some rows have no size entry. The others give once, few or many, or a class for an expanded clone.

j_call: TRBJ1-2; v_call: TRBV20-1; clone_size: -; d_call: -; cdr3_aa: CSLSRLYGYTF; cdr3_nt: TGCAGTCTAAGCAGGCTCTATGGCTACACCTTC
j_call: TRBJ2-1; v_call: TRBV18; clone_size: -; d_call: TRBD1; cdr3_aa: CASSPPGQYNEQFF; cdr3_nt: TGTGCCAGCTCACCACCGGGACAGTACAATGAGCAGTTCTTC
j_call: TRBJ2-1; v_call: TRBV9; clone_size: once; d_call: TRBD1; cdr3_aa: CASSIGTGDNEQFF; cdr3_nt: TGTGCCAGCAGCATCGGGACAGGGGACAATGAGCAGTTCTTC
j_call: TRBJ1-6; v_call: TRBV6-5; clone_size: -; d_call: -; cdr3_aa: CASRFDSLGSPLHF; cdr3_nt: TGTGCCAGCAGATTCGACAGTCTAGGTTCACCCCTCCACTTT
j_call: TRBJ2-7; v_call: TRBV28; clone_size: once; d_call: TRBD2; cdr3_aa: CASLTSGVPLYEQYF; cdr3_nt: TGTGCCAGCCTGACTAGCGGGGTCCCCCTTTACGAGCAGTACTTC
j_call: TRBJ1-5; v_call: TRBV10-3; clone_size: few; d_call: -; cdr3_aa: CAISVSGGNQPQHF; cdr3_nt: TGTGCCATCAGTGTATCAGGGGGCAATCAGCCCCAGCATTTT
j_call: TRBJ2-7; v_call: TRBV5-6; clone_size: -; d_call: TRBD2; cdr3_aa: CASSLRTSGSAPQYF; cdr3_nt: TGTGCCAGCAGCTTGAGGACTAGCGGGAGTGCGCCGCAGTACTTC
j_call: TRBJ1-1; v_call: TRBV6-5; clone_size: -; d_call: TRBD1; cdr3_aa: CASSKDRLLNTEAFF; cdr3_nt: TGTGCCAGCAGTAAGGACAGGTTACTGAACACTGAAGCTTTCTTT
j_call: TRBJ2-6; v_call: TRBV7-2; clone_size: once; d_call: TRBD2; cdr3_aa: CASSEASGGSGANVLTF; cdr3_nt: TGTGCCAGCAGCGAGGCTAGCGGGGGCTCTGGGGCCAACGTCCTGACTTTC
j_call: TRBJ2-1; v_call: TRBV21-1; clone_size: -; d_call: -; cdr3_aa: CASSPRTSGSPNEQFF; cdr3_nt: TGTGCCAGCAGCCCACGGACTAGCGGGAGCCCCAATGAGCAGTTCTTC